Listed here are 23 T cell receptor beta chains from one sample, sequenced in a study of shared clonotypes between healthy human individuals. Naive CD8 cells lacked CD45RO and underwent positive selection for CCR7, leaving out terminally differentiated effector memory CD45RA+ cells. Sequencing used immunoSEQ multiplex PCR; TCRdb keeps in-frame clones, though not all of them. The sample yields about 2 million clones, about 95% seen once. The sequencing sample was made of naive CD8+ T cells sorted from blood. The receptors come from a man in his late teens or twenties in good health.

This chain joins TRBV7-6 and TRBJ2-5; D may match TRBD1 or TRBD2 (5 bases each). Germline CDR1 reads SGHVS; CDR2 reads FNYEAQ. The V end lost 1 base, the J end lost 5 bases, and 14 bases lay between the germline ends. The CDR3 is 15 amino acids. CDR3 sequence (DNA): TGTGCCAGCAGCTTAGGAGCCAGGGACGGGGAGACCCAGTACTTC. This encodes CASSLGARDGETQYF.

J is TRBJ1-2 and V is TRBV27; possible D gene TRBD1, 6 bases. Germline V CDR1 and CDR2: MNHEY, SMNVEV (reference sequence). The CDR3 has 14 residues. The V end lost 2 bases, the J end lost 4 bases, and 11 bases lay between the germline ends. CDR3: CASSLRGTIYGYTF. CDR3 DNA sequence: TGTGCCAGCAGTTTAAGGGGGACGATCTATGGCTACACCTTC.

The gene calls are TRBV5-1 and TRBJ2-7; 7 bases line up with TRBD1. CDR3 length: 15 amino acids. Unmatched junction bases numbered 7, after V lost 4 bases and J lost 0 bases. Per the germline V gene, CDR1 is SGHRS and CDR2 is YFSETQ. CDR3 coding DNA: TGCGCCAGCAGCGAATGGACAGGAGTCTCCTACGAGCAGTACTTC. Its protein is CASSEWTGVSYEQYF.

This clone was recorded once. The sample holds other DNA sequences that translate to the same CDR3. The chain carries TRBV7-2 and TRBJ2-3; D is unresolved. Trimming took 1 base from V and 2 from J, leaving 10 bases between them. Germline lookup yields CDR1 SGHTA and CDR2 FQGNSA. The CDR3 is made up of 15 amino acids. CDR3 nucleotides: TGTGCCAGCAGCTTAGGAGCTGCTAACACAGATACGCAGTATTTT. Residues: CASSLGAANTDTQYF.

V and J are TRBV11-2 and TRBJ2-3; maybe TRBD2 (6 bases). Germline-derived CDR1 and CDR2 are SGHAT and FQNNGV. The CDR3 runs 12 residues. The ends were cut back, 8 bases at V and 0 bases at J, with 6 bases in the middle. CDR3 region: CASGTSTDTQYF. The DNA for the CDR3 is TGTGCCAGCGGGACTAGCACAGATACGCAGTATTTT.

With regard to this clone: The sample carries other DNA sequences with the same CDR3. The genes are TRBV18 and TRBJ2-7; either TRBD1 or TRBD2 may fit D (5 bases each). The germline V gene has CDR1 KGHSH and CDR2 LQKENI. The CDR3 spans 13 residues. Trimming took off 3 bases at V and 3 bases at J, with 9 bases between the two ends. The CDR3 bases are TGTGCCAGCTCACCCCGGGACGGCTACGAGCAGTACTTC. Translating it yields CASSPRDGYEQYF.

This chain links TRBV27 with TRBJ1-5, with TRBD1 matching 7 bases. The CDR3 contains 15 residues. Germline V gene data show CDR1 as MNHEY and CDR2 as SMNVEV (reference sequence). V lost 5 bases, J lost 1 base, and 5 bases stayed unmatched. The CDR3 DNA is TGTGCCAGCAGTACCCGGACAGGCAGCAATCAGCCCCAGCATTTT. It codes for CASSTRTGSNQPQHF.

V usage is TRBV2 and J usage is TRBJ1-1, with 7 bases fitting TRBD1. The CDR3 spans 16 residues. Per the germline V gene, CDR1 is SNHLY and CDR2 is FYNNEI. With V trimmed by 6 bases and J by 4 bases, 14 bases remained unmatched. CDR3 DNA: TGTGCCAGCAGAGCCGGGACAGTTGGTTGGGGCACTGAAGCTTTCTTT. Its translation: CASRAGTVGWGTEAFF.

The chain joins TRBV4-1 to TRBJ2-2; tentative D call: TRBD1 (5 bases). Looked up from germline, CDR1 is MGHRA and CDR2 is YSYEKL. Trimming shortened V by 0 bases and J by 4 bases, and 12 bases separated the two germline ends. The CDR3 sequence is 16 residues long. The CDR3 coding sequence is TGCGCCAGCAGCCAAGATCGGACACTGGTCACCGGGGAGCTGTTTTTT. Its protein is CASSQDRTLVTGELFF.

This chain connects TRBV6-5 to TRBJ1-2; D perhaps matches TRBD1 (5 bases). The germline V and J ends were trimmed by 6 bases and 7 bases, with 6 bases remaining between them. Germline loops: CDR1 MNHEY, CDR2 SVGAGI. This CDR3 spans 10 amino acids. The CDR3 bases are TGTGCCAGCAGAGGGGTTGGCTACACCTTC. This sequence encodes CASRGVGYTF.

The chain links TRBV2 to TRBJ1-1; D might be TRBD1 (5 bases). CDR1 and CDR2 from the germline V gene are SNHLY and FYNNEI. V was trimmed by 7 bases and J by 1 base, leaving 13 bases between them. CDR3 size: 14 residues. Here the CDR3 DNA reads TGTGCCAGCACCCAGAATCAGGGGAACACTGAAGCTTTCTTT. This sequence encodes CASTQNQGNTEAFF.

This rearrangement joins TRBV6-1 to TRBJ2-7, with TRBD2 identical over 9 bases. The CDR3 is 16 residues long. V was clipped by 1 base and J by 2 bases; unmatched bases: 6. Germline V lookup: CDR1 MNHNS, CDR2 SASEGT. CDR3 sequence reads: CASSEGLAGFPYEQYF. The CDR3 coding sequence is TGTGCCAGCAGTGAAGGGCTAGCGGGGTTCCCCTACGAGCAGTACTTC.

As regards this clone: At one boundary the junction diverges from the germline segment, which might be a read error. This chain links TRBV10-3 with TRBJ2-7, with no clear D. Germline CDR1 is ENHRY and CDR2 is SYGVKD. The CDR3 is 12 amino acids. The CDR3 spells CASSEVSYEQYF. DNA of the CDR3: TGTGCCAGCAGTGAAGTTTCCTACGAGCAGTACTTC.

Written as DNA, the CDR3 is TGTGCCAGCAGTTTGAGGAGGGTAGCGGGAGGACAAGAGACCCAGTACTTC. It encodes CASSLRRVAGGQETQYF. The chain couples TRBV27 to TRBJ2-5, with TRBD2 identical over 10 bases. Germline values: CDR1 MNHEY, CDR2 SMNVEV (reference sequence). V shed 3 bases and J 2 bases; nucleotides not matched to a gene: 9. The CDR3 extends over 17 amino acids.

The rearrangement links TRBV11-3 to TRBJ1-1, with no clear D. Per the germline V gene, CDR1 is SGHNT and CDR2 is YENEEA. The CDR3 length is 14 residues. V dropped 3 bases and J dropped 4 bases, with 12 bases sitting between them. CDR3 in DNA: TGTGCCAGCAGCTTTGCTGGGAGTGCCACTGAAGCTTTCTTT. This sequence encodes CASSFAGSATEAFF.

The CDR3 loop reads CASSPRLLVGGETQYF. CDR3 DNA: TGTGCCAGCAGCCCACGCCTGTTGGTTGGGGGAGAGACCCAGTACTTC. The rearrangement uses TRBV7-2 and TRBJ2-5; D assignment may be TRBD1 or TRBD2 (5 bases each). The germline V gene encodes CDR1 SGHTA and CDR2 FQGNSA. This CDR3 is built from 16 residues. V lost 5 bases, J lost 4 bases, and 20 bases lay in between.

The count of this clone is one. At the DNA level, this CDR3 is encoded by other sequences in the same sample as well. The chain employs TRBV27 and TRBJ2-5; D perhaps matches TRBD2 (7 bases). The CDR3 has 14 residues. Germline loops: CDR1 MNHEY, CDR2 SMNVEV (reference sequence). V lost 3 bases and J lost 4, with 12 bases in between. In DNA, the CDR3 is TGTGCCAGCAGTTTGGCGGGGGCGGGAGAGACCCAGTACTTC. Its protein product is CASSLAGAGETQYF.

This rearrangement joins TRBV9 to TRBJ1-5; 7 bases fit TRBD1. The V segment lost 0 bases and the J segment 3 bases; nucleotides outside the gene matches: 3. The germline V gene encodes CDR1 SGDLS and CDR2 YYNGEE. The CDR3 length is 15 residues. The CDR3 bases are TGTGCCAGCAGCGTAGAGGGGGCCTCCAATCAGCCCCAGCATTTT. The encoded protein is CASSVEGASNQPQHF.

V and J are TRBV27 and TRBJ1-2, with D uncertain. Per the germline V gene, CDR1 is MNHEY and CDR2 is SMNVEV (reference sequence). There are 11 residues in the CDR3. V was shortened by 6 bases and J by 1 base, with 3 bases between the two germline ends. The CDR3 DNA sequence: TGTGCCAGCAGGGATAACTATGGCTACACCTTC. Amino acids: CASRDNYGYTF.

A single count supports this clone. The chain uses TRBV30 and TRBJ2-2; D unclear. The V gene's germline CDR1 is GTSNPN and CDR2 SVGIG (reference sequence). Trimming stripped 0 bases from V and 12 bases from J, with 11 bases between. The CDR3 contains 12 residues. In DNA form, the CDR3 reads TGTGCCTGGAGTGTAGCATCCCTGCAGCTGTTTTTT. Protein product: CAWSVASLQLFF.

The rearrangement links TRBV4-1 to TRBJ2-1, with 13 bases matching TRBD2. V dropped 4 bases and J dropped 4; count of bases not matched to a gene: 7. The CDR3 runs to 17 residues. CDR1 MGHRA and CDR2 YSYEKL come from the germline V gene. The CDR3 coding sequence is TGCGCCAGCAGCCCCCGGCGGACTAGCGGGAGTTACAATGAGCAGTTCTTC. It is translated as CASSPRRTSGSYNEQFF.

This sequence joins TRBV6-5 and TRBJ2-7, with 9 bases fitting TRBD1. CDR1 MNHEY and CDR2 SVGAGI come from the germline V gene. This CDR3 region has 15 residues. Trimming removed 4 bases from V and 7 bases from J; junction bases left unmatched: 11. CDR3 region: CASSSQGQGSGEQYF. DNA of the CDR3: TGTGCCAGCAGTTCCCAAGGACAGGGGTCGGGGGAGCAGTACTTC.

This clone came up once. The V and J genes are TRBV7-6 and TRBJ2-2, with D possibly matching TRBD1 (6 bases). Deletions cut 1 base from V and 4 bases from J, with 10 bases between. This CDR3 spans 15 amino acids. CDR1 is SGHVS, CDR2 FNYEAQ, per germline. CDR3 sequence reads: CASSLVGQPTGELFF. The CDR3 region has the DNA TGTGCCAGCAGCTTAGTCGGACAGCCCACCGGGGAGCTGTTTTTT.